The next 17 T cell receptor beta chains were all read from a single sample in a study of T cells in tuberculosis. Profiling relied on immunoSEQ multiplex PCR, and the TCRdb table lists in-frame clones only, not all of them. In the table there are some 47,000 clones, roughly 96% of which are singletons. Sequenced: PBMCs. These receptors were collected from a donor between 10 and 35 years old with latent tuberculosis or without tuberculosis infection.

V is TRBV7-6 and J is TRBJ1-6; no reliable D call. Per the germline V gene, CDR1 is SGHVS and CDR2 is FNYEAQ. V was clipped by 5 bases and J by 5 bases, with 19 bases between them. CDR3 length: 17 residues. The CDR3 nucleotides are TGTGCCAGCAGCCTAACAACACCGGGGTCCCATAATTCACCCCTCCACTTT. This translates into CASSLTTPGSHNSPLHF.

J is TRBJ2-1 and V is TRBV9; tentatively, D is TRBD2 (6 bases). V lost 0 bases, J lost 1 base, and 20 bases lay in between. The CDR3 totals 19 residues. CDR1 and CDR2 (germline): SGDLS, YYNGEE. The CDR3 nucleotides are TGTGCCAGCAGCGTAGATAAGTTTAGGGCGGGAATTTCCTACAATGAGCAGTTCTTC. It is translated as CASSVDKFRAGISYNEQFF.

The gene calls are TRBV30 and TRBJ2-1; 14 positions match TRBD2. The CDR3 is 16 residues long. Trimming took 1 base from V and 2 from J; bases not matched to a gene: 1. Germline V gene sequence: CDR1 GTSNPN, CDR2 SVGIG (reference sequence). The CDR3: CAWSEGLAGAYNEQFF. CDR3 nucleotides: TGTGCCTGGAGTGAGGGACTAGCGGGAGCCTACAATGAGCAGTTCTTC. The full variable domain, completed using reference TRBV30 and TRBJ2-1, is SQTIHQWPATLVQPVGSPLSLECTVEGTSNPNLYWYRQAAGRGLQLLFYSVGIGQISSEVPQNLSASRPQDRQFILSSKKLLLSDSGFYLCAWSEGLAGAYNEQFFGPGTRLTVL.

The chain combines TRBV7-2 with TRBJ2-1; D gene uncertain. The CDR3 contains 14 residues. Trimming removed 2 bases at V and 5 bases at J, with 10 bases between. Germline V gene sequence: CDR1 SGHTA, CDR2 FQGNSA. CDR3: CASSLIRLNNEQFF. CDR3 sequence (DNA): TGTGCCAGCAGCTTAATCAGACTCAACAATGAGCAGTTCTTC.

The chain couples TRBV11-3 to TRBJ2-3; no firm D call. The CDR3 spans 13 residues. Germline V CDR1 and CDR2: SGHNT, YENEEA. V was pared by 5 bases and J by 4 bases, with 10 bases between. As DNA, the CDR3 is TGTGCCAGCAGCCGGCCAGGATCAGATACGCAGTATTTT. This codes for CASSRPGSDTQYF.

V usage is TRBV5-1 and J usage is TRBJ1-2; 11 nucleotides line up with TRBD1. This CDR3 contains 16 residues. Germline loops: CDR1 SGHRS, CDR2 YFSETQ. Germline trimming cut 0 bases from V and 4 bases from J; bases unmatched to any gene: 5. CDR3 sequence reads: CASSLGTGGTSYGYTF. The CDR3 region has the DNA TGCGCCAGCAGCTTGGGGACAGGGGGCACCTCCTATGGCTACACCTTC.

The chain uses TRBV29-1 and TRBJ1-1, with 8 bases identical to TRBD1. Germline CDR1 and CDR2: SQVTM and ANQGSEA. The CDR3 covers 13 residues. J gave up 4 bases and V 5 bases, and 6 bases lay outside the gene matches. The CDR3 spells CSVIRGQGTEAFF. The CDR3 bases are TGCAGCGTTATCAGGGGGCAGGGCACTGAAGCTTTCTTT.

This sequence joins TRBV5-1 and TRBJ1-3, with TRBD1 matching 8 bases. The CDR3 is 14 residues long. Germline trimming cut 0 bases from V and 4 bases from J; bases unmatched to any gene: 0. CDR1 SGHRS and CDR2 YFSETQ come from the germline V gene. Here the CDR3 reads CASSLGTGGNTIYF. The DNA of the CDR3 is TGCGCCAGCAGCTTGGGGACAGGGGGAAACACCATATATTTT.

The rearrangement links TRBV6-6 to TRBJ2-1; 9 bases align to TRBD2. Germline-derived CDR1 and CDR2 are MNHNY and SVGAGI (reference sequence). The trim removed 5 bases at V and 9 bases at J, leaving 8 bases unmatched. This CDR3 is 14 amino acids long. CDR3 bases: TGTGCCAGCAGTACCAACCTAGCGGGAAGTGAGCAGTTCTTC. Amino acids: CASSTNLAGSEQFF.

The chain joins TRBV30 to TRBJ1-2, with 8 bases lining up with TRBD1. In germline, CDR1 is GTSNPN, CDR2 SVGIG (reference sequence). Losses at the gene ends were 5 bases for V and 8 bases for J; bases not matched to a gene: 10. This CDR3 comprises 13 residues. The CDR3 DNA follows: TGTGCCTGGGCCGGGACAGGATATCAAGGCTACACCTTC. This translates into CAWAGTGYQGYTF.

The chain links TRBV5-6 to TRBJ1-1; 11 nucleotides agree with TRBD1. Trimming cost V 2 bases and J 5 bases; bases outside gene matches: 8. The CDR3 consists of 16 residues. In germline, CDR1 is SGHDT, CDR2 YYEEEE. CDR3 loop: CASSFIWTGGGTEAFF. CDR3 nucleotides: TGTGCCAGCAGCTTTATATGGACAGGGGGCGGGACTGAAGCTTTCTTT.

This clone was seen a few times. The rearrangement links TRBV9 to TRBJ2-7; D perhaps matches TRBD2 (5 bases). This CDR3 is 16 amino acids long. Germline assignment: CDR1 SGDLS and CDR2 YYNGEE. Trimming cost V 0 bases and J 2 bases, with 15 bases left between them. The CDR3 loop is CASSVEMRAYPYEQYF. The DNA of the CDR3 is TGTGCCAGCAGCGTAGAAATGCGGGCCTACCCCTACGAGCAGTACTTC.

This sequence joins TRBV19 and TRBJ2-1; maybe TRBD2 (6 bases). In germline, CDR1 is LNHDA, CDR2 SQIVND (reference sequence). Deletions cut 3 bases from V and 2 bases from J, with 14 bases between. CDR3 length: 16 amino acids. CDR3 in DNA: TGTGCCAGTAGTATCGGTTACCTAGCGACCTACAATGAGCAGTTCTTC. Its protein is CASSIGYLATYNEQFF. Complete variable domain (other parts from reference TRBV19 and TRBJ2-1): DGGITQSPKYLFRKEGQNVTLSCEQNLNHDAMYWYRQDPGQGLRLIYYSQIVNDFQKGDIAEGYSVSREKKESFPLTVTSAQKNPTAFYLCASSIGYLATYNEQFFGPGTRLTVL.

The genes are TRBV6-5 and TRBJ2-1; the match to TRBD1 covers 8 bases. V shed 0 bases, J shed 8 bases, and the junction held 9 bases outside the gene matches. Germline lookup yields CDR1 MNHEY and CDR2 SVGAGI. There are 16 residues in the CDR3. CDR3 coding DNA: TGTGCCAGCAGTTACTCCGGGACAGGCCCCCTTTATGAGCAGTTCTTC. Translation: CASSYSGTGPLYEQFF.

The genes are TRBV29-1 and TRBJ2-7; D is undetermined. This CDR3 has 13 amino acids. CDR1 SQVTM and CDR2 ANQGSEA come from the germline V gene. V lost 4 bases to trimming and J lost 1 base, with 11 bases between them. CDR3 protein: CSVVFPGSYEQYF. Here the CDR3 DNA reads TGCAGCGTTGTGTTTCCAGGATCCTACGAGCAGTACTTC.

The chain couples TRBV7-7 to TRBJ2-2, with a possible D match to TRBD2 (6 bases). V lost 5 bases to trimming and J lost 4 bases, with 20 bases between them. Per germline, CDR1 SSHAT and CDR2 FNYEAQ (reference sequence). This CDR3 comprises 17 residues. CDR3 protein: CASSTRTGGLATGELFF. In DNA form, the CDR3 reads TGTGCCAGCAGCACAAGAACCGGGGGTTTGGCCACCGGGGAGCTGTTTTTT.

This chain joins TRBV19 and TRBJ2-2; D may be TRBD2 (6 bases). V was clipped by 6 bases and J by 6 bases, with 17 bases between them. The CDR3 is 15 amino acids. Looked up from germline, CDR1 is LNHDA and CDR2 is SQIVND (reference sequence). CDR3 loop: CASSPMGLGPGELFF. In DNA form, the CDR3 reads TGTGCCAGTAGCCCTATGGGACTCGGTCCCGGGGAGCTGTTTTTT.